This T cell receptor beta chain was captured by sequencing in a study of blood T cell repertoires in COVID-19. This CDR3 is 14 amino acids long. Trimming removed 6 bases from V and 4 bases from J, with 15 bases in between. CDR1 and CDR2 (germline): SNHLY, FYNNEI. Sequenced by immunoSEQ multiplex PCR; TCRdb stores in-frame clones only, minus some. The sample shows 250,000 to 300,000 clones, roughly 86% of them seen only once. Sequencing was carried out using PBMCs or T cells enriched from blood (not recorded which). The chain couples TRBV2 to TRBJ1-2, with D possibly TRBD1 on 6 matching bases. This TCR was sampled from a woman aged 55 to 70 who had recovered from COVID-19. The DNA of the CDR3 is TGTGCCAGCAGCAACCGGGACAACATCTATGGCTACACCTTC. The encoded protein is CASSNRDNIYGYTF.